What follows are 8 T cell receptor beta chains derived from one specimen sequenced in a study of beta chain features in type 1 diabetes. The isolated RNA, all of it, was reverse transcribed, so expressed TCRB transcripts were what got sequenced. Assay: immunoSEQ multiplex PCR; the TCRdb copy retains only in-frame clones and omits some. The sample contains about 900,000 clones, about a sixth of which appear only once. What was sequenced was naive CD4+ T cells from blood. The receptor set was obtained from a woman aged 18 to 35 in good health.

This clone showed up just a few times. This chain uses TRBV7-9 with TRBJ2-1; 7 bases align to TRBD2. J lost 3 bases, V lost 7 bases, and 6 bases had no gene match. This CDR3 is 14 amino acids long. Germline loops: CDR1 SEHNR, CDR2 FQNEAQ (reference sequence). The CDR3 region has the DNA TGTGCCAGCAAGGGCGGGAGTATCTACAATGAGCAGTTCTTC. Translating it yields CASKGGSIYNEQFF.

The chain uses TRBV6-6 and TRBJ2-1; 8 bases map to TRBD2. V lost 7 bases to trimming and J lost 0 bases; unmatched junction nucleotides: 8. CDR1 and CDR2 from the germline V gene are MNHNY and SVGAGI (reference sequence). The CDR3 runs to 16 residues. The CDR3 nucleotides read TGTGCCAGCACCCCAAGCGGGAGAGTCTCCTACAATGAGCAGTTCTTC. Protein: CASTPSGRVSYNEQFF.

There are a few counts of this clone. This sequence joins TRBV28 and TRBJ1-1; tentative D call: TRBD1 (6 bases). The CDR3 extends over 13 amino acids. V was shortened by 8 bases and J by 0 bases, with 10 bases between the two germline ends. Germline loops: CDR1 MDHEN, CDR2 SYDVKM. DNA for the CDR3: TGTGCCAGCGGTGGACAGCTGAACACTGAAGCTTTCTTT. Residues: CASGGQLNTEAFF.

This clone was found a few times. The J gene is TRBJ2-1, the V gene TRBV13; 8 bases agree with TRBD1. V lost 4 bases, J lost 4 bases, and 9 bases stayed unmatched. The CDR3 covers 16 residues. CDR1 PRHDT and CDR2 FYEKMQ come from the germline V gene (reference sequence). The DNA of the CDR3 is TGTGCCAGCAGCTATCTAGGACAGGGATCGTACAATGAGCAGTTCTTC. As protein: CASSYLGQGSYNEQFF.

The genes are TRBV4-3 and TRBJ2-3, with 10 nucleotides matching TRBD2. The CDR3 has 17 residues. Germline V gene lookup returns CDR1 LGHNA and CDR2 YSLEER. The V gene end was trimmed by 2 bases and the J gene end by 3 bases; junction bases not matched to a gene: 8. This CDR3 is CASSQPSGRSLTDTQYF. CDR3 bases: TGCGCCAGCAGCCAACCTAGCGGGAGAAGTTTGACAGATACGCAGTATTTT.

A few counts support this clone. V and J are TRBV7-2 and TRBJ1-4, with 8 bases lining up with TRBD1. J was trimmed by 7 bases and V by 1 base; bases with no gene match: 8. The germline CDR1 and CDR2 sequences are SGHTA and FQGNSA. There are 16 residues in the CDR3. CDR3 in amino acids: CASSLVGGQAGEKLFF. In DNA form, the CDR3 reads TGTGCCAGCAGCTTAGTCGGGGGACAGGCGGGTGAAAAACTGTTTTTT.

The chain recombines TRBV18 with TRBJ2-1, with D tentatively TRBD2 (6 bases). Trimming left V 3 bases short and J 6 bases short, with 12 bases between. The CDR3 runs 14 residues. Germline-derived CDR1 and CDR2 are KGHSH and LQKENI. CDR3 loop: CASSPSRDFNEQFF. DNA of the CDR3: TGTGCCAGCTCACCCTCCCGGGACTTCAATGAGCAGTTCTTC.

V usage is TRBV7-2 and J usage is TRBJ2-3; D gene uncertain. CDR1 is SGHTA, CDR2 FQGNSA, per germline. V lost 1 base, J lost 2 bases, and 10 bases lay in between. CDR3 length: 15 amino acids. CDR3 loop: CASSLGGPTTDTQYF. As DNA, the CDR3 is TGTGCCAGCAGCTTAGGTGGACCCACCACAGATACGCAGTATTTT.